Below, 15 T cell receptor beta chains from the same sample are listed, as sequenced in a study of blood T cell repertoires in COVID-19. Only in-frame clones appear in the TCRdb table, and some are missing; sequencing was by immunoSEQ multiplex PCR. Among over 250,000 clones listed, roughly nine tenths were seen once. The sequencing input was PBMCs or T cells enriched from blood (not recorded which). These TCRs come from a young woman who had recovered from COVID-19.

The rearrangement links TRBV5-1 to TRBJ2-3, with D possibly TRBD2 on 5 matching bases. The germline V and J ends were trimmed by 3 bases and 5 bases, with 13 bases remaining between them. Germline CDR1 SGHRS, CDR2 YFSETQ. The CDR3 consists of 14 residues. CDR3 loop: CASSSDRDGDTQYF. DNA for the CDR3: TGCGCCAGCAGCTCTGACCGGGATGGAGATACGCAGTATTTT. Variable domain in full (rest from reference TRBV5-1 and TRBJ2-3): KAGVTQTPRYLIKTRGQQVTLSCSPISGHRSVSWYQQTPGQGLQFLFEYFSETQRNKGNFPGRFSGRQFSNSRSEMNVSTLELGDSALYLCASSSDRDGDTQYFGPGTRLTVL.

The CDR3 DNA reads TGCAGCGTTGAGATTGGGGCCTGGGAAGCTTTCTTT. This codes for CSVEIGAWEAFF. The chain has TRBV29-1 and TRBJ1-1; tentatively, D is TRBD1 (5 bases). The CDR3 is 12 amino acids. From germline, CDR1 is SQVTM and CDR2 ANQGSEA. Deletions cut 3 bases from V and 8 bases from J, with 13 bases between.

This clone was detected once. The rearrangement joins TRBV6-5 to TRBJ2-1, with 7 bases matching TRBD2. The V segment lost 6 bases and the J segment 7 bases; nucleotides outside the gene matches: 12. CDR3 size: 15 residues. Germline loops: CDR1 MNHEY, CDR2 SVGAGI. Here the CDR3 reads CASRSGTGGGNEQFF. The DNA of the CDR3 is TGTGCCAGCAGATCCGGGACTGGGGGGGGTAATGAGCAGTTCTTC.

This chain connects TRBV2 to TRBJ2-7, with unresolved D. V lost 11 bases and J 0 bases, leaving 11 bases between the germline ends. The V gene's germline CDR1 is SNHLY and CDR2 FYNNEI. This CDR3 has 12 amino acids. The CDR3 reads CACAMSSYEQYF. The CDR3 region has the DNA TGTGCCTGCGCCATGAGCTCCTACGAGCAGTACTTC.

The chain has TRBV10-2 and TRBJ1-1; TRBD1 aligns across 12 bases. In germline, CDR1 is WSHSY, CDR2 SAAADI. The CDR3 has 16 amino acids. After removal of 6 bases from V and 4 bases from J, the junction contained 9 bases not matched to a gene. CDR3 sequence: CASSERDRGPFTEAFF. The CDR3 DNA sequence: TGCGCCAGCAGCGAGAGGGACAGGGGGCCCTTCACTGAAGCTTTCTTT.

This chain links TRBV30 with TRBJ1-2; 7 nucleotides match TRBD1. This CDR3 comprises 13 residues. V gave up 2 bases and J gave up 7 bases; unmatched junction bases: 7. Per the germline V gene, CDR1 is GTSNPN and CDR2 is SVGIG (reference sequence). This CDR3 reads CAWSLTGRVGYTF. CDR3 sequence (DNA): TGTGCCTGGAGTCTGACAGGGCGGGTTGGCTACACCTTC.

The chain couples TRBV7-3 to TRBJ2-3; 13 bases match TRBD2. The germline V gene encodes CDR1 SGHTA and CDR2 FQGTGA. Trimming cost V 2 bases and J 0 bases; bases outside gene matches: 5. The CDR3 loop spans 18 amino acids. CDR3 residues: CASSLGTSGASSTDTQYF. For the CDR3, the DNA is TGTGCCAGCAGCTTAGGGACTAGCGGGGCGTCTAGCACAGATACGCAGTATTTT.

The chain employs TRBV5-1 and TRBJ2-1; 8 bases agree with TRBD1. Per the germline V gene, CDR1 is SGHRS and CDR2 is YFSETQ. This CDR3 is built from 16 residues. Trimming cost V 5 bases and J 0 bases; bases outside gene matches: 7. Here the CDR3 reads CASSLTTGGSYNEQFF. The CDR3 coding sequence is TGCGCCAGCAGTTTAACCACAGGGGGCTCCTACAATGAGCAGTTCTTC.

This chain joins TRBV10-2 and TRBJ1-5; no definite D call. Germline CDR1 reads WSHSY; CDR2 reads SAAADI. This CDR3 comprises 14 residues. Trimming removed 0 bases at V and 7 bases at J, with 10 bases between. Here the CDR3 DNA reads TGCGCCAGCAGTGAGTCGACTCTCGCACAGCCCCAGCATTTT. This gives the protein CASSESTLAQPQHF.

The CDR3 nucleotides read TGTGCCAGTAAAAACTCGAGGAATTCACCCCTCCACTTT. Its protein product is CASKNSRNSPLHF. This chain connects TRBV19 to TRBJ1-6; D ambiguous. V was pared by 7 bases and J by 7 bases, with 11 bases between. Germline CDR1 is LNHDA and CDR2 is SQIVND (reference sequence). The CDR3 is 13 amino acids. Full variable domain (rest looked up from reference TRBV19 and TRBJ1-6): DGGITQSPKYLFRKEGQNVTLSCEQNLNHDAMYWYRQDPGQGLRLIYYSQIVNDFQKGDIAEGYSVSREKKESFPLTVTSAQKNPTAFYLCASKNSRNSPLHFGNGTRLTVT.

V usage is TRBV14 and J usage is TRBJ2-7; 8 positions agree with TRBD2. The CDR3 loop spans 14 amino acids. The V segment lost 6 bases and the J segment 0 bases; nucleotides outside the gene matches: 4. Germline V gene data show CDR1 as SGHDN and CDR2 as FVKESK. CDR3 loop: CASSFSGGSYEQYF. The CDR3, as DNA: TGTGCCAGCAGTTTCAGCGGGGGCTCCTACGAGCAGTACTTC. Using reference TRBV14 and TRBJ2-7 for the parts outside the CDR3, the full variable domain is EAGVTQFPSHSVIEKGQTVTLRCDPISGHDNLYWYRRVMGKEIKFLLHFVKESKQDESGMPNNRFLAERTGGTYSTLKVQPAELEDSGVYFCASSFSGGSYEQYFGPGTRLTVT.

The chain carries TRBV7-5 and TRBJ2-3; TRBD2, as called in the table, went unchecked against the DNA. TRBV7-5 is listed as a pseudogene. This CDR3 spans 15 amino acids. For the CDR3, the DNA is TGTGCCAGAGGGTTCAGCGGGGGGGTGGGAGATACGCAGTATTTT. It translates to CARGFSGGVGDTQYF.

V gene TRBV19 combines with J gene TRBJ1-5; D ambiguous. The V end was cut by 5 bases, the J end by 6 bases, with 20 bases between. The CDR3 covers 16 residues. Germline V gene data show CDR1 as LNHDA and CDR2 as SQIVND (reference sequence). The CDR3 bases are TGTGCCAGTAGTCCCCTCGGTGCAGGTCTAAGTCAGCCCCAGCATTTT. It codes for CASSPLGAGLSQPQHF.

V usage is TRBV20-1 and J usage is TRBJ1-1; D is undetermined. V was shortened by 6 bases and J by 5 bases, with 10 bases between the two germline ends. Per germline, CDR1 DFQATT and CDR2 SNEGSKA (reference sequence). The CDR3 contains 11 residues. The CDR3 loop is CSASMRTEAFF. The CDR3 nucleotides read TGCAGTGCCAGCATGCGGACTGAAGCTTTCTTT.

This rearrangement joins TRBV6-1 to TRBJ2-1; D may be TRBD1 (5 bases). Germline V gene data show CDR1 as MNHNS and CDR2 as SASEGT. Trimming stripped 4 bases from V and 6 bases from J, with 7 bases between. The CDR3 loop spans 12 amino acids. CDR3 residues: CASSAQGNEQFF. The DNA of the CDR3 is TGTGCCAGCAGTGCTCAGGGCAATGAGCAGTTCTTC.